These 7 T cell receptor beta chains came from one sample sequenced in a study of cytomegalovirus exposure and HLA in healthy donors. The PCR had 60 Vbeta and 13 Jbeta primers. Sequenced by immunoSEQ multiplex PCR; TCRdb stores in-frame clones only, minus some. The sample lists some 150,000 clones, 80% occurring once. Sample: PBMCs. These receptor sequences come from a middle-aged woman in good health and CMV-seropositive.

The chain employs TRBV29-1 and TRBJ2-1; D perhaps matches TRBD2 (6 bases). The CDR3 loop spans 15 amino acids. V was clipped by 7 bases and J by 8 bases, with 24 bases between them. Germline CDR1 and CDR2: SQVTM and ANQGSEA. This chain's CDR3 is CSATLAVRGADEQFF. As DNA, the CDR3 is TGCAGCGCAACGTTAGCGGTGAGGGGTGCCGATGAGCAGTTCTTC.

The chain uses TRBV18 and TRBJ2-1, with 7 bases aligning to TRBD2. Germline V CDR1 and CDR2: KGHSH, LQKENI. The length of the CDR3 is 15 residues. Unmatched junction bases numbered 4, after V lost 0 bases and J lost 5 bases. The CDR3 DNA reads as TGTGCCAGCTCACCACCCCCGCGGGGGAACAATGAGCAGTTCTTC. Translated: CASSPPPRGNNEQFF.

In regard to this clone: The same CDR3 can be traced to other DNA sequences in this sample. The CDR3 loop is CASLLDGAGGELFF. The CDR3 bases are TGTGCCAGCTTACTGGACGGAGCGGGCGGGGAGCTGTTTTTT. The V call is TRBV2, the J call TRBJ2-2; TRBD2 might be the D (6 bases). The CDR3 spans 14 residues. V lost 8 bases, J lost 7 bases, and 17 bases lay in between. Germline V gives CDR1 SNHLY, CDR2 FYNNEI.

The chain uses TRBV7-2 and TRBJ1-4; D call uncertain. The V gene's germline CDR1 is SGHTA and CDR2 FQGNSA. This CDR3 comprises 15 residues. Trimming stripped 5 bases from V and 5 bases from J, with 15 bases between. The CDR3 protein is CASSTRPTRNEKLFF. The CDR3 DNA sequence: TGTGCCAGCAGCACACGGCCGACACGGAATGAAAAACTGTTTTTT. The entire variable domain, with the rest obtained from reference TRBV7-2 and TRBJ1-4, is as follows: GAGVSQSPSNKVTEKGKDVELRCDPISGHTALYWYRQSLGQGLEFLIYFQGNSAPDKSGLPSDRFSAERTGGSVSTLTIQRTQQEDSAVYLCASSTRPTRNEKLFFGSGTQLSVL.

This chain joins TRBV7-8 and TRBJ2-7, with TRBD2 matching 10 bases. This CDR3 comprises 16 residues. V lost 7 bases, J lost 4 bases, and 13 bases stayed unmatched. The germline V gene encodes CDR1 SGHVS and CDR2 FQNEAQ. CDR3 residues: CASTPVRGSGRYEQYF. The CDR3 bases are TGTGCCAGCACCCCGGTTCGGGGTAGCGGGAGGTACGAGCAGTACTTC.

The gene calls are TRBV5-1 and TRBJ2-7; 7 bases are shared with TRBD1. Trimming removed 0 bases from V and 3 bases from J; junction bases left unmatched: 9. The CDR3 is made up of 16 amino acids. Per germline, CDR1 SGHRS and CDR2 YFSETQ. In DNA form, the CDR3 reads TGCGCCAGCAGCTTGGCCGAGGACAGGAGTATCTACGAGCAGTACTTC. The encoded protein is CASSLAEDRSIYEQYF.

This clone was found a few times. The chain is built from TRBV6-5 and TRBJ2-3, with 8 bases identical to TRBD2. With 0 bases clipped from V and 0 bases from J, the junction kept 2 bases outside the gene matches. The CDR3 loop spans 16 amino acids. The germline gives CDR1 MNHEY, CDR2 SVGAGI. The CDR3: CASSYSASGSTDTQYF. Written as DNA, the CDR3 is TGTGCCAGCAGTTACTCGGCTAGCGGGAGCACAGATACGCAGTATTTT.